The 22 T cell receptor beta chains given below trace back to one sample, sequenced in a study of shared clonotypes between healthy human individuals. Produced via immunoSEQ multiplex PCR; TCRdb's table is partial and in-frame only. The sample contains roughly 2.5 million clones, approximately 90% of which appear only once. The sequenced material came from naive CD4+ T cells sorted from blood. The subset was: CD45RA+ positively selected. These receptors were taken from a man aged 18 to 30 in good health.

The V call is TRBV4-3, the J call TRBJ2-1; 7 nucleotides match TRBD2. The V gene end was trimmed by 0 bases and the J gene end by 12 bases; junction bases not matched to a gene: 14. Germline CDR1 and CDR2: LGHNA and YSLEER. The CDR3 covers 16 residues. DNA for the CDR3: TGCGCCAGCAGCCAAGATCTCCAAACGGGGACGGGGGGGCAGTTCTTC. Its translation is CASSQDLQTGTGGQFF.

The rearrangement uses TRBV6-5 and TRBJ2-7; the D is unclear. The germline CDR1 and CDR2 sequences are MNHEY and SVGAGI. Trimming took off 4 bases at V and 6 bases at J, with 7 bases between the two ends. The CDR3 has 11 residues. The DNA for the CDR3 is TGTGCCAGCAGTTGGGTTGGCGAGCAGTACTTC. Protein sequence: CASSWVGEQYF.

V is TRBV10-1 and J is TRBJ1-4; weak D call: TRBD1 (5 bases). The CDR3 is 13 residues long. Germline CDR1 and CDR2: WNHNN and SYGVQD (reference sequence). Trimming shortened V by 0 bases and J by 14 bases, and 13 bases separated the two germline ends. CDR3 in amino acids: CASSESGAQKLFF. The DNA of the CDR3 is TGCGCCAGCAGTGAGTCCGGGGCCCAGAAGCTGTTTTTT.

The rearrangement uses TRBV4-1 and TRBJ2-5; the D is unclear. Germline V gene lookup returns CDR1 MGHRA and CDR2 YSYEKL. V lost 3 bases to trimming and J lost 5 bases, with 13 bases between them. CDR3 length equals 14 residues. The CDR3 nucleotides read TGCGCCAGCAGCCAGGAAAACCTCGGGGAGACCCAGTACTTC. It is translated as CASSQENLGETQYF.

The rearrangement uses TRBV28 and TRBJ2-7; 8 nucleotides agree with TRBD1. Per the germline V gene, CDR1 is MDHEN and CDR2 is SYDVKM. This CDR3 spans 11 amino acids. Germline trimming cut 5 bases from V and 9 bases from J; bases unmatched to any gene: 3. As DNA, the CDR3 is TGTGCCAGCAGTAACAGGGGGATGCAGTACTTC. It encodes CASSNRGMQYF.

The chain uses TRBV19 and TRBJ1-5, with D tentatively TRBD1 (5 bases). Trimming took off 6 bases at V and 0 bases at J, with 12 bases between the two ends. The CDR3 covers 15 residues. The germline gives CDR1 LNHDA, CDR2 SQIVND (reference sequence). The CDR3 sequence: CASRDQGYSNQPQHF. The DNA of the CDR3 is TGTGCCAGTAGGGACCAGGGATATAGCAATCAGCCCCAGCATTTT.

The chain carries TRBV15 and TRBJ1-4; 8 nucleotides match TRBD1. After removal of 0 bases from V and 4 bases from J, the junction contained 4 bases not matched to a gene. This CDR3 comprises 16 residues. Germline V gene data show CDR1 as LNHNV and CDR2 as YYDKDF (reference sequence). CDR3 sequence: CATSRDQTGGNEKLFF. CDR3 coding DNA: TGTGCCACCAGCAGAGATCAAACAGGGGGTAATGAAAAACTGTTTTTT. Combining the CDR3 with reference TRBV15 and TRBJ1-4 gives the whole variable domain DAMVIQNPRYQVTQFGKPVTLSCSQTLNHNVMYWYQQKSSQAPKLLFHYYDKDFNNEADTPDNFQSRRPNTSFCFLDIRSPGLGDTAMYLCATSRDQTGGNEKLFFGSGTQLSVL.

V is TRBV5-1 and J is TRBJ1-4, with TRBD1 matching over 7 bases. Germline trimming cut 4 bases from V and 6 bases from J; bases unmatched to any gene: 6. Per the germline V gene, CDR1 is SGHRS and CDR2 is YFSETQ. This CDR3 contains 14 residues. The CDR3 here is CASSVGGSDEKLFF. DNA for the CDR3: TGCGCCAGCAGCGTAGGGGGCTCGGATGAAAAACTGTTTTTT.

The chain links TRBV7-3 to TRBJ2-2; D tentatively reads TRBD1 or TRBD2 (5 bases each). V was clipped by 3 bases and J by 3 bases, with 8 bases between them. The CDR3 has 14 amino acids. The V gene's germline CDR1 is SGHTA and CDR2 FQGTGA. CDR3 sequence reads: CASSLGVYTGELFF. DNA of the CDR3: TGTGCCAGCAGCTTGGGGGTTTACACCGGGGAGCTGTTTTTT.

The V call is TRBV18, the J call TRBJ1-1, with D possibly matching TRBD1 (6 bases). V was cut by 2 bases and J by 4 bases, with 17 bases left in between. The V gene's germline CDR1 is KGHSH and CDR2 LQKENI. The CDR3 is 16 amino acids. The CDR3 spells CASSPFKDWTATEAFF. CDR3 nucleotide sequence: TGTGCCAGCTCACCATTCAAAGACTGGACAGCCACTGAAGCTTTCTTT.

The chain links TRBV4-1 to TRBJ1-3; possibly TRBD1 for D (5 bases). The length of the CDR3 is 20 residues. CDR1 is MGHRA and CDR2 is YSYEKL in the germline V gene. V shed 1 base and J shed 0 bases, with 22 bases lying between them. The DNA of the CDR3 is TGCGCCAGCAGCCAAGTACGGGGGTCGGCTAAACGCAGCTCTGGAAACACCATATATTTT. Residues: CASSQVRGSAKRSSGNTIYF.

The chain employs TRBV30 and TRBJ1-1; perhaps TRBD1 as D (6 bases). Per the germline V gene, CDR1 is GTSNPN and CDR2 is SVGIG (reference sequence). Between the trimmed V and J ends, which lost 0 bases and 11 bases, there was a span of 13 bases. The CDR3 spans 12 residues. CDR3 in DNA: TGTGCCTGGAGTGTACAGGGACGTTATGCTTTCTTT. Protein product: CAWSVQGRYAFF.

This chain connects TRBV5-6 to TRBJ2-1, with 10 nucleotides matching TRBD2. With 3 bases clipped from V and 8 bases from J, the junction kept 11 bases outside the gene matches. The CDR3 contains 16 residues. Germline V gives CDR1 SGHDT, CDR2 YYEEEE. In nucleotides, the CDR3 is TGTGCCAGCAGCTATGTTACTAGCGGGACTTTCCATGAGCAGTTCTTC. Its translation is CASSYVTSGTFHEQFF.

The chain employs TRBV6-1 and TRBJ2-3, with D perhaps matching TRBD1 or TRBD2 (5 bases each). The CDR3 spans 16 residues. CDR1 MNHNS and CDR2 SASEGT come from the germline V gene. Trimming removed 1 base from V and 0 bases from J, with 11 bases in between. The CDR3 reads CASSEGWGYSTDTQYF. The CDR3 region has the DNA TGTGCCAGCAGTGAAGGTTGGGGGTATAGCACAGATACGCAGTATTTT.

This chain links TRBV19 with TRBJ1-1; 11 bases fit TRBD1. Trimming at V came to 6 bases and at J to 3 bases, leaving 9 bases not matched to a gene. Germline-derived CDR1 and CDR2 are LNHDA and SQIVND (reference sequence). The CDR3 contains 16 residues. This CDR3 is CASSPLPGQGDTEAFF. In nucleotides, the CDR3 is TGTGCCAGTAGCCCCTTGCCGGGACAGGGGGACACTGAAGCTTTCTTT.

V usage is TRBV5-4 and J usage is TRBJ2-3; 7 nucleotides line up with TRBD2. Germline CDR1 reads SGHNT; CDR2 reads YYREEE (reference sequence). The CDR3 runs to 17 residues. The ends lost 3 bases at V and 3 bases at J; junction bases unmatched: 13. The chain's CDR3 is CASSSNGGGRRTDTQYF. CDR3 bases: TGTGCCAGCAGCTCAAACGGCGGCGGGAGAAGAACAGATACGCAGTATTTT.

CDR3: CAWSGQGRTYNSPLHF. CDR3 nucleotides: TGTGCCTGGAGCGGACAGGGGCGAACCTATAATTCACCCCTCCACTTT. The chain links TRBV30 to TRBJ1-6; 9 bases align to TRBD1. After removal of 3 bases from V and 2 bases from J, the junction contained 5 bases not matched to a gene. The CDR3 runs to 16 residues. Germline-derived CDR1 and CDR2 are GTSNPN and SVGIG (reference sequence).

V gene TRBV5-4 combines with J gene TRBJ2-1, with 7 bases lining up with TRBD2. CDR1 and CDR2 (germline): SGHNT, YYREEE (reference sequence). V gave up 3 bases and J gave up 3 bases; unmatched junction bases: 6. CDR3 length equals 15 residues. CDR3 DNA: TGTGCCAGCAGCTCCTGGACTAGTAACTACAATGAGCAGTTCTTC. It specifies CASSSWTSNYNEQFF.

This clone was observed a few times. This CDR3 is also generated by other DNA sequences in the sample. The chain uses TRBV9 and TRBJ1-1; D is ambiguous. CDR1 and CDR2 (germline): SGDLS, YYNGEE. V shed 2 bases and J shed 8 bases, with 10 bases lying between them. The length of the CDR3 is 12 residues. The CDR3 DNA sequence: TGTGCCAGCAGCGTTTCCGGCTCCGAAGCTTTCTTT. Protein sequence: CASSVSGSEAFF.

This clone has just one count. The gene calls are TRBV10-3 and TRBJ1-1; unclear D gene. Between the trimmed V and J ends, which lost 6 bases and 4 bases, there was a span of 9 bases. The CDR3 has 12 residues. The germline V gene has CDR1 ENHRY and CDR2 SYGVKD. The chain's CDR3 is CAIRQEGTEAFF. The CDR3 DNA follows: TGTGCCATCAGGCAGGAGGGCACTGAAGCTTTCTTT.

The V gene is TRBV4-3, the J gene TRBJ1-5, with no clear D. The germline V gene encodes CDR1 LGHNA and CDR2 YSLEER. The CDR3 sequence is 15 residues long. Trimming shortened V by 0 bases and J by 4 bases, and 10 bases separated the two germline ends. The CDR3 nucleotides read TGCGCCAGCAGCCAAGACTTCGGTCCAAATCAGCCCCAGCATTTT. Translation: CASSQDFGPNQPQHF.

This rearrangement joins TRBV19 to TRBJ1-1, with D unclear. From germline, CDR1 is LNHDA and CDR2 SQIVND (reference sequence). The CDR3 is 15 residues long. V was cut by 4 bases and J by 1 base, with 13 bases left in between. CDR3 bases: TGTGCCAGTAGTAACCCTTGGCGAACGAACACTGAAGCTTTCTTT. Amino acid sequence: CASSNPWRTNTEAFF.